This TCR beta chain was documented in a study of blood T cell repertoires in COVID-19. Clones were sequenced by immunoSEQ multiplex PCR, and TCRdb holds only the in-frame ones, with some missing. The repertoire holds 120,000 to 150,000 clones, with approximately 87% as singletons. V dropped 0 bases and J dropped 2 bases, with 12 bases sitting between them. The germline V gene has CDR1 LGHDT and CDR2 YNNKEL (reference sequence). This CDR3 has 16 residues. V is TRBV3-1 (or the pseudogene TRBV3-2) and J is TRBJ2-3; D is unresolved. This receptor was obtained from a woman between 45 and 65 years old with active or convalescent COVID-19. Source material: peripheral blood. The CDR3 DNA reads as TGTGCCAGCAGCCAAGATGGTCTCATACACACAGATACGCAGTATTTT. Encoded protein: CASSQDGLIHTDTQYF.